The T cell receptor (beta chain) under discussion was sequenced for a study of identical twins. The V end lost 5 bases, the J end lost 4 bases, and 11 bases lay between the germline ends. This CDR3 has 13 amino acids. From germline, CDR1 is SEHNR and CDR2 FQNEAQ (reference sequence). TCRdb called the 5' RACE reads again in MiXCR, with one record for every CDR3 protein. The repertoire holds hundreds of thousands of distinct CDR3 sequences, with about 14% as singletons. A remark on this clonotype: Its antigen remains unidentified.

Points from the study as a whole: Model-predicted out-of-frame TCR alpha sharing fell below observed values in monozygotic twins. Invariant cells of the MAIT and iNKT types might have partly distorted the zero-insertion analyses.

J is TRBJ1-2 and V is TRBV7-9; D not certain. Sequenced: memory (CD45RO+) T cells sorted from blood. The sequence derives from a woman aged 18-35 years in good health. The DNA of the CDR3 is TGTGCCAGCAGCCTATACGGGCCCTATGGCTACACCTTC. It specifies CASSLYGPYGYTF.